Shown below are 27 T cell receptor beta chains from a single sample sequenced in a study of T cells after yellow fever vaccination (dated by TCRdb to the late 2010s). The treatment or condition label, as the study defines it: live attenuated yellow fever vaccine strain. The library was made by 5' RACE. Sequencing relied on an Illumina HiSeq 2500. TCRdb trimmed public reads at Q25 via fastp, called clones via MiXCR and kept in-frame beta chains. Each entry merges the rows of one CDR3 protein and shows their most common DNA and genes. Across this sample there are approximately 580,000 distinct CDR3 sequences, with about 15% seen only once. In total, the top ten clones hold 17% of the sample. The sample was PBMCs, taken 4 to 5 days after the first yellow fever vaccination. These receptor sequences come from a man between 18 and 35 years old who received the YFV17D yellow fever vaccine.

The chain has TRBV3-1 and TRBJ1-3; 10 nucleotides agree with TRBD1. Germline CDR1 LGHDT, CDR2 YNNKEL (reference sequence). This CDR3 is 18 amino acids long. The junction had 10 bases not matched to a gene; V was cut back by 5 bases and J by 0 bases. The CDR3 sequence: CASSDRDRGSYSGNTIYF. The CDR3 DNA reads as TGTGCCAGCAGCGACCGGGACAGGGGCTCTTACTCTGGAAACACCATATATTTT.

This clonotype came up a few times. J is TRBJ1-6 and V is TRBV6-1, with D possibly being TRBD1 (5 bases). The CDR3 loop spans 14 amino acids. Germline-derived CDR1 and CDR2 are MNHNS and SASEGT. Trimming cost V 6 bases and J 13 bases, with 19 bases left between them. The CDR3 spells CASSPGRKGSPLHF. CDR3 bases: TGTGCCAGCAGCCCGGGACGCAAAGGATCGCCCCTCCACTTT.

The chain joins TRBV7-8 to TRBJ2-1; 10 nucleotides align to TRBD2. The J segment lost 7 bases and the V segment lost 1 base, leaving 13 bases of the junction unmatched. The CDR3 is made up of 18 amino acids. The V gene's germline CDR1 is SGHVS and CDR2 FQNEAQ. This CDR3 is CASSLDHMGTSGVNEQFF. Written as DNA, the CDR3 is TGTGCCAGCAGCTTAGACCACATGGGTACTAGCGGGGTAAATGAGCAGTTCTTC.

The rearrangement uses TRBV20-1 and TRBJ2-7, with TRBD1 as a possible D gene (6 bases). The CDR3 spans 14 residues. The V end lost 6 bases, the J end lost 0 bases, and 15 bases lay between the germline ends. The germline V gene encodes CDR1 DFQATT and CDR2 SNEGSKA (reference sequence). CDR3 residues: CSANRDTYSYEQYF. CDR3 DNA: TGCAGTGCCAACCGGGACACCTACTCCTACGAGCAGTACTTC.

This chain's CDR3 is CASSLTGFSPLHF. DNA for the CDR3: TGTGCCAGCAGCTTGACAGGGTTTTCACCCCTCCACTTT. The chain is built from TRBV7-8 and TRBJ1-6; 7 bases line up with TRBD1. The germline V gene encodes CDR1 SGHVS and CDR2 FQNEAQ. This CDR3 has 13 amino acids. The junction had 2 bases not matched to a gene; V was cut back by 3 bases and J by 9 bases.

This clonotype was seen a handful of times. The V and J genes are TRBV12-3 or TRBV12-4 and TRBJ2-3; 8 bases line up with TRBD1. The CDR3 is made up of 15 amino acids. Trimming took 1 base from V and 4 from J; bases not matched to a gene: 4. The CDR3, as DNA: TGTGCCAGCAGTTTAGGGACAGGGTTGTCAGATACGCAGTATTTT. It yields the protein CASSLGTGLSDTQYF.

In its sample, this clonotype was seen a few times. J is TRBJ2-5 and V is TRBV7-2; D gene ambiguous. Trimming took 1 base from V and 5 from J, leaving 11 bases between them. The CDR3 spans 14 residues. Germline V gene sequence: CDR1 SGHTA, CDR2 FQGNSA. The CDR3 DNA is TGTGCCAGCAGCTTAGATTACAGTCTGGAGACCCAGTACTTC. It is translated as CASSLDYSLETQYF.

The chain employs TRBV7-2 and TRBJ1-5; D is perhaps TRBD1 (6 bases). V lost 3 bases to trimming and J lost 0 bases, with 9 bases between them. The CDR3 has 15 amino acids. Per germline, CDR1 SGHTA and CDR2 FQGNSA. CDR3 nucleotides: TGTGCCAGCAGCTTGGACAGTGTTAGCAATCAGCCCCAGCATTTT. It yields the protein CASSLDSVSNQPQHF.

This clonotype was seen only once. The chain has TRBV20-1 and TRBJ2-6, with D unresolved. Germline V gene sequence: CDR1 DFQATT, CDR2 SNEGSKA (reference sequence). Trimming cost V 6 bases and J 0 bases, with 9 bases left between them. This CDR3 region has 14 residues. The CDR3 region is CSALRFSGANVLTF. CDR3 bases: TGCAGTGCCCTACGGTTCTCTGGGGCCAACGTCCTGACTTTC.

This sequence joins TRBV14 and TRBJ2-3, with D perhaps TRBD2 (5 bases). The V end was cut by 5 bases, the J end by 5 bases, with 11 bases between. Germline V lookup: CDR1 SGHDN, CDR2 FVKESK. This CDR3 region has 13 residues. CDR3 nucleotide sequence: TGTGCCAGCAGCATGTTAGCGCAAGATACGCAGTATTTT. Translating it yields CASSMLAQDTQYF.

The chain recombines TRBV4-3 with TRBJ1-5; D unresolved. CDR1 is LGHNA, CDR2 YSLEER, per germline. This CDR3 is 16 amino acids long. Trimming removed 4 bases at V and 3 bases at J, with 16 bases between. The chain's CDR3 is CASSPALVSSNQPQHF. For the CDR3, the DNA is TGCGCCAGCAGCCCCGCCTTGGTCTCCTCCAATCAGCCCCAGCATTTT.

The rearrangement uses TRBV12-3 or TRBV12-4 and TRBJ1-2; a possible D gene is TRBD1 (5 bases). The CDR3 loop spans 13 amino acids. V was pared by 7 bases and J by 6 bases, with 15 bases between. The CDR3, as DNA: TGTGCCAGCATCATAGGGGCAGGGAATGGCTACACCTTC. Translating gives CASIIGAGNGYTF.

The rearrangement uses TRBV9 and TRBJ1-2; D is unresolved. The CDR3 totals 17 residues. In germline, CDR1 is SGDLS, CDR2 YYNGEE. Trimming removed 1 base from V and 7 bases from J, with 23 bases in between. In DNA, the CDR3 is TGTGCCAGCAGCGTATTCTCTTTTGCGAAAGATGCGTCTGGCTACACCTTC. Its protein product is CASSVFSFAKDASGYTF.

The chain uses TRBV7-2 and TRBJ2-5; D ambiguous. Trimming left V 4 bases short and J 4 bases short, with 10 bases between. CDR1 SGHTA and CDR2 FQGNSA come from the germline V gene. The CDR3 contains 13 residues. In DNA form, the CDR3 reads TGTGCCAGCAGCTCCACTAACACAGAGACCCAGTACTTC. Amino acids: CASSSTNTETQYF.

This clonotype was recorded a few times. This rearrangement joins TRBV4-3 to TRBJ1-1; D remains unclear. The CDR3 sequence is 13 residues long. CDR1 and CDR2 from the germline V gene are LGHNA and YSLEER. V was clipped by 4 bases and J by 6 bases, with 12 bases between them. The DNA for the CDR3 is TGCGCCAGCAGCCTGGAACGGCCGGCTGAAGCTTTCTTT. It codes for CASSLERPAEAFF.

The rearrangement uses TRBV20-1 and TRBJ1-1; D might be TRBD1 (5 bases). CDR1 and CDR2 from the germline V gene are DFQATT and SNEGSKA (reference sequence). The CDR3 is 15 residues long. Trimming shortened V by 0 bases and J by 4 bases, and 15 bases separated the two germline ends. This CDR3 reads CSARDGGSGLTEAFF. The CDR3 nucleotides read TGCAGTGCTAGAGATGGAGGCTCAGGGCTCACTGAAGCTTTCTTT.

This clonotype was picked up a small number of times. This sequence joins TRBV6-5 and TRBJ1-2; no firm D call. In germline, CDR1 is MNHEY, CDR2 SVGAGI. V was trimmed by 2 bases and J by 7 bases, leaving 14 bases between them. The CDR3 sequence is 14 residues long. CDR3 nucleotides: TGTGCCAGCAGTTACAGTCCTGACTTGCGTGGCTACACCTTC. This codes for CASSYSPDLRGYTF.

The table lists this clonotype with many counts. This sequence joins TRBV7-9 and TRBJ2-3; D may be TRBD1 (5 bases). V lost 1 base, J lost 0 bases, and 5 bases lay in between. Germline V gene lookup returns CDR1 SEHNR and CDR2 FQNEAQ (reference sequence). The CDR3 contains 14 residues. This chain's CDR3 is CASSLDRSTDTQYF. The CDR3 coding sequence is TGTGCCAGCAGCTTAGACAGGAGCACAGATACGCAGTATTTT. Based on the CDR3 plus reference TRBV7-9 and TRBJ2-3, the full variable domain is DTGVSQNPRHKITKRGQNVTFRCDPISEHNRLYWYRQTLGQGPEFLTYFQNEAQLEKSRLLSDRFSAERPKGSFSTLEIQRTEQGDSAMYLCASSLDRSTDTQYFGPGTRLTVL.

This clonotype was found a few times. The chain carries TRBV7-2 and TRBJ1-1; D gene unclear. V was cut by 0 bases and J by 1 base, with 9 bases left in between. This CDR3 comprises 15 residues. The V gene's germline CDR1 is SGHTA and CDR2 FQGNSA. The CDR3 here is CASSLAGPQNTEAFF. The CDR3 region has the DNA TGTGCCAGCAGCTTAGCCGGACCGCAGAACACTGAAGCTTTCTTT. Filled out from reference TRBV7-2 and TRBJ1-1, the complete variable domain reads GAGVSQSPSNKVTEKGKDVELRCDPISGHTALYWYRQSLGQGLEFLIYFQGNSAPDKSGLPSDRFSAERTGGSVSTLTIQRTQQEDSAVYLCASSLAGPQNTEAFFGQGTRLTVV.

This clonotype turned up a few times. The chain links TRBV6-5 to TRBJ2-5, with D perhaps given as TRBD1 or TRBD2 (5 bases each). Trimming stripped 4 bases from V and 2 bases from J, with 11 bases between. The CDR3 extends over 14 amino acids. Looked up from germline, CDR1 is MNHEY and CDR2 is SVGAGI. The CDR3 DNA reads as TGTGCCAGCAGTTCCCGGGACGGTCAAGAGACCCAGTACTTC. Translated, it gives CASSSRDGQETQYF.

Written as DNA, the CDR3 is TGTGCCAGCAGCCAAGGAAATCGGGGATACGCGGCAAAGACCCAGTACTTC. This sequence encodes CASSQGNRGYAAKTQYF. The chain combines TRBV3-1 with TRBJ2-5, with a tentative D call TRBD2 (5 bases). The V gene lost 1 base and the J gene lost 6 bases, with 21 bases spanning the gap. The CDR3 is 17 amino acids. CDR1 is LGHDT and CDR2 is YNNKEL in the germline V gene (reference sequence).

CDR3 DNA: TGCAGCGTTGAGGTTAGGGGCTCTCCTCAGTTCTTC. The encoded protein is CSVEVRGSPQFF. J is TRBJ2-1 and V is TRBV29-1; tentative D call: TRBD1 (5 bases). In germline, CDR1 is SQVTM, CDR2 ANQGSEA. The length of the CDR3 is 12 residues. V was pared by 3 bases and J by 13 bases, with 16 bases between.

V gene TRBV20-1 combines with J gene TRBJ2-1; 7 nucleotides line up with TRBD1. Looked up from germline, CDR1 is DFQATT and CDR2 is SNEGSKA (reference sequence). Trimming removed 4 bases from V and 1 base from J; junction bases left unmatched: 10. The CDR3 contains 16 residues. For the CDR3, the DNA is TGCAGTGCTATTATGCGACAGGGTAGATCCTACAATGAGCAGTTCTTC. It is translated as CSAIMRQGRSYNEQFF.

This clonotype was found a few times. The rearrangement links TRBV4-3 to TRBJ2-1; 8 nucleotides line up with TRBD2. Germline CDR1 and CDR2: LGHNA and YSLEER. The length of the CDR3 is 16 residues. Trimming cost V 5 bases and J 4 bases; bases outside gene matches: 10. In DNA form, the CDR3 reads TGCGCCAGCAGCGCTGTCGGCCGGGGGGGTTACAATGAGCAGTTCTTC. Translating gives CASSAVGRGGYNEQFF.

This clonotype turned up a few times. The chain is built from TRBV18 and TRBJ2-2; the match to TRBD1 covers 7 bases. Per germline, CDR1 KGHSH and CDR2 LQKENI. V lost 2 bases, J lost 0 bases, and 3 bases stayed unmatched. The CDR3 has 16 amino acids. The CDR3 DNA reads TGTGCCAGCTCACCAGTGGGACAGACGAACACCGGGGAGCTGTTTTTT. Protein: CASSPVGQTNTGELFF.

The sample holds a few counts of this clonotype. J is TRBJ2-1 and V is TRBV6-1; D unresolved. The V and J ends lost 5 bases and 0 bases respectively, with 14 bases between them. The germline V gene has CDR1 MNHNS and CDR2 SASEGT. This CDR3 has 16 amino acids. The chain's CDR3 is CASSLTWTASYNEQFF. The CDR3 coding sequence is TGTGCCAGCAGTCTGACTTGGACGGCCTCCTACAATGAGCAGTTCTTC.

A few counts support this clonotype. The chain uses TRBV20-1 and TRBJ2-7; TRBD2 matches 9 bases. The V gene's germline CDR1 is DFQATT and CDR2 SNEGSKA (reference sequence). V dropped 5 bases and J dropped 0; count of bases not matched to a gene: 5. This CDR3 is 14 amino acids long. As DNA, the CDR3 is TGCAGTGCTGGAGTTAGCGGGGGCTCCTACGAGCAGTACTTC. This encodes CSAGVSGGSYEQYF.